This T cell receptor beta chain emerged from a study of T cell responses to AZD1222 COVID-19 vaccine. Findings of the study overall: The breadth and depth of Spike-specific TCRs increased once two AZD1222 doses had been given.

The assay was immunoSEQ multiplex PCR, and TCRdb's table has in-frame clones only and misses some. The profile shows 150,000 or so clones, more than 70% of them singletons. Comments on this clone: What it recognizes is unknown.

Germline CDR1 SGHDT, CDR2 YYEEEE. With 0 bases removed from V and 3 bases from J, the gap between germline ends came to 6 bases. This CDR3 is built from 13 residues. This TCR derives from an adult in good health. The sample consisted of peripheral blood, taken on day 0 of MenACWY control vaccination. The rearrangement uses TRBV5-6 and TRBJ1-1; D gene uncertain. The CDR3 coding sequence is TGTGCCAGCAGCTTGGAGAGAGACACTGAAGCTTTCTTT. It codes for CASSLERDTEAFF.